This TCR beta chain was identified in a study of blood T cell repertoires in COVID-19. Study-level background: Some COVID-19 samples were acute and others convalescent; all came from the United States, Italy and Spain. In each case, the material was cDNA or gDNA derived from T cells, B-cell-depleted T cells, or PBMCs.

How the authors handled the data: Amplification from reference gene primers served as the basis for estimated nucleated cell counts. Libraries were prepared by immunoSEQ multiplex PCR; TCRdb keeps only in-frame clonotypes and omits some of them. D and trimming come from the DNA, and the V and J calls and clone size come from that table. Of around 42,000 clones in the sample, around 83% were seen once. Sequencing used peripheral blood. The TCR originated in a woman in her seventies in a cohort sampled during active COVID-19.

CDR3 sequence: CASSFGGSQETQYF. The CDR3 coding sequence is TGTGCCAGCAGTTTCGGGGGGAGTCAAGAGACCCAGTACTTC. The J gene is TRBJ2-5, the V gene TRBV28; 7 positions agree with TRBD2. The CDR3 spans 14 residues. V lost 3 bases, J lost 2 bases, and 3 bases stayed unmatched. Germline-derived CDR1 and CDR2 are MDHEN and SYDVKM.